This record concerns one T cell receptor beta chain sequence. The antigen is not known. With V trimmed by 6 bases and J by 5 bases, 10 bases remained unmatched. CDR3 size: 15 residues. Germline loops: CDR1 DFQATT, CDR2 SNEGSKA (reference sequence). The source of the sample is a study of naive and memory T cell subsets. Study outcomes and limitations: There was no ground truth to check naive and memory subset results. A clonotype means one alpha or beta sequence, not an alpha/beta pair.

The beta constant-region primer was an equimolar mix of two oligonucleotides covering TRBC1 and TRBC2. Four rounds of PCR amplified the ligated cDNA using nested alpha and beta constant-region primers plus SP2. The cDNA 3' end received a ligated single-stranded oligonucleotide carrying the SP2 primer and a 12-nucleotide UMI. TCRdb re-called the UMI-ligation and nested PCR reads through MiXCR, storing one row per CDR3 protein. The data contain 8,500 to 10,000 distinct CDR3 sequences, 4.5% to 6% of them singletons. CD45RA-CD27- cells were effector memory; CD45RA+CD27- cells were EMRA. The sequence was obtained from a human donor in good health. The chain is built from TRBV20-1 and TRBJ2-1; 10 bases match TRBD2. The sample taken for sequencing was CD4+ TEMRA cells from blood. The subset here: effector memory re-expressing CD45RA, CD45RA+ CD27-. The CDR3 coding sequence is TGCAGTGCGAAACTAGCGGGGAGTTACGACAATGAGCAGTTCTTC. This translates into CSAKLAGSYDNEQFF.